These 2 T cell receptor beta chains share one sample of origin, sequenced in a study of T-cell memory formation after mild COVID-19. Each CDR3 protein is one row after TCRdb ran MiXCR on the 5' RACE reads. The sample includes 300,000 to 400,000 distinct CDR3 sequences, about an eighth of them seen just once. Sample: PBMCs or a T cell subset sorted from them (not recorded which). These receptors all stem from a man between 18 and 29 years old who had mild COVID-19 (a few samples of this study predate the infection). Cell type and time point are not known.

A few counts support this clonotype. This chain joins TRBV30 and TRBJ2-5; D not certain. Deletions cut 2 bases from V and 0 bases from J, with 4 bases between. Germline assignment: CDR1 GTSNPN and CDR2 SVGIG (reference sequence). The CDR3 extends over 12 amino acids. The CDR3 nucleotides are TGTGCCTGGAGTCTAAACCAAGAGACCCAGTACTTC. Encoded protein: CAWSLNQETQYF.

The chain is built from TRBV3-1 and TRBJ2-5; D may be TRBD2 (5 bases). V was cut by 0 bases and J by 7 bases, with 9 bases left in between. CDR3 length: 13 amino acids. Germline values: CDR1 LGHDT, CDR2 YNNKEL (reference sequence). DNA for the CDR3: TGTGCCAGCAGCCAAGACGACGAGGGGACCCAGTACTTC. It yields the protein CASSQDDEGTQYF.